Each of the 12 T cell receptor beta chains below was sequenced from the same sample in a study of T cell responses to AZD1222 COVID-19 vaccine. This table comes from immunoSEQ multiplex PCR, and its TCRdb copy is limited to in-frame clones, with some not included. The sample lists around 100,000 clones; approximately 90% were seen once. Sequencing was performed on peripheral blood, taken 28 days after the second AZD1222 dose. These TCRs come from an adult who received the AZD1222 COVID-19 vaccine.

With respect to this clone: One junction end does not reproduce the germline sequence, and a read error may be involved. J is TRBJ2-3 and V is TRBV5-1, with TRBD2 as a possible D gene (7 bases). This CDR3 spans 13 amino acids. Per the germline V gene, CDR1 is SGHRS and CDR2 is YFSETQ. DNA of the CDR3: TGCGCCAGCAGTTTGGGGGGGCCAGATACGCAGTATTTT. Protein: CASSLGGPDTQYF. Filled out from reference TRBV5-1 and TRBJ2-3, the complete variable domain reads KAGVTQTPRYLIKTRGQQVTLSCSPISGHRSVSWYQQTPGQGLQFLFEYFSETQRNKGNFPGRFSGRQFSNSRSEMNVSTLELGDSALYLCASSLGGPDTQYFGPGTRLTVL.

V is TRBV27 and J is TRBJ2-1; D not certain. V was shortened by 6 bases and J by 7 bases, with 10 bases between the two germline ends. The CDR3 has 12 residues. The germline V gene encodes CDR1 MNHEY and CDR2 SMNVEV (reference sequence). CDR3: CASSISGNEQFF. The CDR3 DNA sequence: TGTGCCAGCAGCATCAGTGGGAATGAGCAGTTCTTC.

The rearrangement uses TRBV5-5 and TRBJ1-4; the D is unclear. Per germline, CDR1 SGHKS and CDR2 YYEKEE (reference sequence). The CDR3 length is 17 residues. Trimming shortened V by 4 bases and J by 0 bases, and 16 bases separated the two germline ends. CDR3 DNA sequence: TGTGCCAGCAGCCCCTCGCGGGGATTCCCAACTAATGAAAAACTGTTTTTT. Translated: CASSPSRGFPTNEKLFF.

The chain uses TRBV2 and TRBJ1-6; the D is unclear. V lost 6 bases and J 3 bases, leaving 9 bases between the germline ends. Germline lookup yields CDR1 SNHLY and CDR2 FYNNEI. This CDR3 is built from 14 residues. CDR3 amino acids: CASRRALYNSPLHF. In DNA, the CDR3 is TGTGCCAGCAGGAGGGCCCTCTATAATTCACCCCTCCACTTT.

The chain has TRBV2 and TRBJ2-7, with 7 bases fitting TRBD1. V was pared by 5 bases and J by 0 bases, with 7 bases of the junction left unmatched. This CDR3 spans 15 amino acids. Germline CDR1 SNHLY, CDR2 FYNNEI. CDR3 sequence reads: CASSYAGTASYEQYF. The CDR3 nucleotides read TGTGCCAGCAGTTATGCCGGGACAGCCTCCTACGAGCAGTACTTC.

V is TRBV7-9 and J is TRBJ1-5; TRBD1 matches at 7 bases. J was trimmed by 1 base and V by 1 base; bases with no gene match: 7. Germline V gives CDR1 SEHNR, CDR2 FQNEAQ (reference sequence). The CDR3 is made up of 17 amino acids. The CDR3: CASSLGQGDGSNQPQHF. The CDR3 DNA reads TGTGCCAGCAGCTTAGGGCAGGGGGACGGCAGCAATCAGCCCCAGCATTTT.

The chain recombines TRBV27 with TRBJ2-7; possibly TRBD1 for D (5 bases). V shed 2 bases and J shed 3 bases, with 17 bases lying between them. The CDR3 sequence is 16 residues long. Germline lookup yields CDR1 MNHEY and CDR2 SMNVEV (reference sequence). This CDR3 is CASSLKWKTEHYEQYF. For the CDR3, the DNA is TGTGCCAGCAGTTTAAAATGGAAGACAGAACACTACGAGCAGTACTTC.

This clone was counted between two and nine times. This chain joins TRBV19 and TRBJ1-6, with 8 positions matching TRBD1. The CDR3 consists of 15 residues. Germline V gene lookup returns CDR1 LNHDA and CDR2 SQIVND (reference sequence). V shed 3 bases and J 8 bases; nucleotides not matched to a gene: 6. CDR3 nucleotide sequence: TGTGCCAGTAGTATTGGAACAGGGGGTTATTCACCCCTCCACTTT. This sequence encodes CASSIGTGGYSPLHF.

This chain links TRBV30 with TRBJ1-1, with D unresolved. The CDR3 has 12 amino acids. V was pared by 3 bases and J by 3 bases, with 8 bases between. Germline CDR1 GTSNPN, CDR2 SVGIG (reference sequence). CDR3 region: CAWRPYDTEAFF. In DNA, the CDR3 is TGTGCCTGGAGGCCCTATGACACTGAAGCTTTCTTT.

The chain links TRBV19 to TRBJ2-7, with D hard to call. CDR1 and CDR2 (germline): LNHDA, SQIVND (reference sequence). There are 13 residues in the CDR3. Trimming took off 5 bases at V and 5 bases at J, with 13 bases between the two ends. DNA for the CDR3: TGTGCCAGTAGTTTTACCAAGGGCCACGAGCAGTACTTC. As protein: CASSFTKGHEQYF.

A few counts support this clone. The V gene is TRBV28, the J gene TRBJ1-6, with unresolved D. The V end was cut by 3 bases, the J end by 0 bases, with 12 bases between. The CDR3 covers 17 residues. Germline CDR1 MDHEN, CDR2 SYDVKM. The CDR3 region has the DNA TGTGCCAGCAGTTTCGAAAGGTTACGCTCCTATAATTCACCCCTCCACTTT. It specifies CASSFERLRSYNSPLHF.

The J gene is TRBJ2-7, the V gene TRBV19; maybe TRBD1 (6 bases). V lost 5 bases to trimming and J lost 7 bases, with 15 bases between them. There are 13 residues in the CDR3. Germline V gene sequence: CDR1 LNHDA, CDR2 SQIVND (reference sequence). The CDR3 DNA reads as TGTGCCAGTAGTGCCACAGGGTCGAGGGAGCAGTACTTC. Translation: CASSATGSREQYF. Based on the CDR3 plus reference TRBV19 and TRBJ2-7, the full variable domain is DGGITQSPKYLFRKEGQNVTLSCEQNLNHDAMYWYRQDPGQGLRLIYYSQIVNDFQKGDIAEGYSVSREKKESFPLTVTSAQKNPTAFYLCASSATGSREQYFGPGTRLTVT.